The T cell receptor (beta chain) described here comes from a study of cytomegalovirus exposure and HLA in healthy donors. Findings and limits, study-wide: CMV serostatus alone was available as immune exposure information.

Details on this clone: Its antigen is unknown.

CDR3 length equals 14 residues. The V and J ends lost 5 bases and 4 bases respectively, with 15 bases between them. CDR1 is SGHTA and CDR2 is FQGTGA in the germline V gene. This PCR relied on a set of 60 Vbeta primers and 13 Jbeta primers. Clones were read by immunoSEQ multiplex PCR, and TCRdb kept only the in-frame ones, dropping some. The sample lists some 150,000 clones; roughly 78% were seen once. This TCR was recovered from a man in his forties or fifties in good health and CMV-seropositive. The sample comprised PBMCs. This rearrangement joins TRBV7-3 to TRBJ2-7; TRBD2 is a possible D gene (6 bases). The CDR3, as DNA: TGTGCCAGCAGCCCGGGACTGGTAAGTTACGAGCAGTACTTC. This sequence encodes CASSPGLVSYEQYF.